What follows describes a single TCR beta chain. Its antigen is still unknown. The CDR3 covers 15 residues. CDR1 and CDR2 (germline): MDHEN, SYDVKM. The V gene lost 4 bases and the J gene lost 1 base, with 13 bases spanning the gap. The sample comes from a study of cytomegalovirus exposure and HLA in healthy donors. The study's findings and limits: Productive rates of about 87% or about 30% were seen for most TCR beta V segments in an earlier analysis.

PCR amplification relied on 60 Vbeta primers (plus 13 Jbeta primers). Sequenced by immunoSEQ multiplex PCR; TCRdb stores in-frame clones only, minus some. The sample holds 200,000 or so clones, roughly three quarters seen once. This sequence was found in a man in his fifties or sixties in good health and CMV-seronegative. What was sequenced was PBMCs. The chain carries TRBV28 and TRBJ1-1; weak D call: TRBD1 (5 bases). CDR3 sequence reads: CASSYPHGQNTEAFF. The CDR3 DNA reads as TGTGCCAGCAGTTACCCCCACGGACAGAACACTGAAGCTTTCTTT.